This T cell receptor (beta chain) is drawn from a study of T cells in Graves' hyperthyroidism and ophthalmopathy. Study results and caveats: Most clonotypes expanded in thyroid above 0.001 were likewise present in blood.

To note about this clonotype: Its antigen is as yet unknown. A much larger clonotype is one base distant, so this may be a read error.

The CDR3 covers 16 residues. Trimming at V came to 7 bases and at J to 4 bases, leaving 9 bases not matched to a gene. CDR1 is SGDLS and CDR2 is YYNGEE in the germline V gene. Amplified regions were TCR beta CDR3 sequences from RNA transcripts. The primer set for the first-round RT-PCR of the TCR CDR3 was HTBI. MiXCR, applied by TCRdb to the multiplex PCR reads, yields one record per CDR3 protein. The table has hundreds of thousands of distinct CDR3 sequences, around 15% seen once. Sequencing used blood. The chain links TRBV9 to TRBJ2-7; TRBD2 matches 15 bases. The sequence derives from a man between 18 and 35 years old with Graves' ophthalmopathy. CDR3 region: CASSSPGLAGGYEQYF. The CDR3 nucleotides read TGTGCCAGCTCATCACCGGGACTAGCGGGGGGATACGAGCAGTACTTC.